This TCR beta chain was recorded in a study of blood T cell repertoires in COVID-19. In the original analysis: It was from reference gene primer amplification that nucleated cell counts were estimated. Profiling relied on immunoSEQ multiplex PCR, and the TCRdb table lists in-frame clones only, not all of them. V, J and clone size are those of that table, while D and trimming were read from the DNA. The table shows some 160,000 clones, with 75% to 85% occurring only once. The V segment lost 4 bases and the J segment 5 bases; nucleotides outside the gene matches: 3. The germline CDR1 and CDR2 sequences are SGHDT and YYEEEE. The CDR3 length is 16 residues.

The TCR originated in a man aged 55 to 70 with acute or convalescent COVID-19. The sequenced sample consisted of peripheral blood. The chain links TRBV5-6 to TRBJ2-1, with 16 bases identical to TRBD2. CDR3 sequence reads: CASSGTSGRADNEQFF. The CDR3 bases are TGTGCCAGCAGCGGGACTAGCGGGAGGGCCGACAATGAGCAGTTCTTC. Drawing the rest from reference TRBV5-6 and TRBJ2-1, the complete variable domain is DAGVTQSPTHLIKTRGQQVTLRCSPKSGHDTVSWYQQALGQGPQFIFQYYEEEERQRGNFPDRFSGHQFPNYSSELNVNALLLGDSALYLCASSGTSGRADNEQFFGPGTRLTVL.